Each of the 13 T cell receptor beta chains below was sequenced from the same sample in a study of yellow fever vaccine responses in identical twins. TCRdb redid the calling of the RT-PCR reads with MiXCR, one entry per CDR3 protein. The table records about 13,000 distinct CDR3 sequences, 80% to 90% of them present only once. The sequencing used T cells from blood (PBMCs), unsorted or a sorted subset (not recorded which), collected before or after yellow fever vaccination (not recorded which). Receptors originate from a woman between 18 and 29 years old who received the yellow fever vaccine.

The rearrangement joins TRBV9 to TRBJ2-7, with TRBD1 matching over 7 bases. V was pared by 0 bases and J by 6 bases, with 12 bases of the junction left unmatched. Germline V lookup: CDR1 SGDLS, CDR2 YYNGEE. This CDR3 is built from 16 residues. Written as DNA, the CDR3 is TGTGCCAGCAGCGTAGGTTCGACCGGGACAGCCGGCGAGCAGTACTTC. Its protein is CASSVGSTGTAGEQYF.

The CDR3 sequence: CASSSSGNSYNEQFF. The DNA of the CDR3 is TGTGCCAGCAGCTCTAGCGGGAACTCCTACAATGAGCAGTTCTTC. The chain uses TRBV11-1 and TRBJ2-1; 9 bases are shared with TRBD2. In germline, CDR1 is SGHAT, CDR2 FQDESV (reference sequence). The junction had 1 base not matched to a gene; V was cut back by 4 bases and J by 0 bases. CDR3 length: 15 amino acids.

The chain uses TRBV9 and TRBJ2-2; no clear D gene. This CDR3 has 16 amino acids. The V end lost 0 bases, the J end lost 2 bases, and 11 bases lay between the germline ends. CDR1 SGDLS and CDR2 YYNGEE come from the germline V gene. CDR3 amino acids: CASSVDPGANTGELFF. The CDR3 DNA sequence: TGTGCCAGCAGCGTAGATCCAGGAGCTAACACCGGGGAGCTGTTTTTT.

This clonotype was seen only once. Relative to the germline gene, one junction end is altered; a read error may explain this. V gene TRBV4-1 combines with J gene TRBJ2-7; TRBD1 aligns across 8 bases. Germline V CDR1 and CDR2: MGHRA, YSYEKL. This CDR3 region has 17 residues. CDR3 nucleotide sequence: TGCGCCAGCAGCCCTCCCCCGACAGGGGAAAAAACCTACGAGCTGTACTTC. It is translated as CASSPPPTGEKTYELYF.

The V and J genes are TRBV6-2 or TRBV6-3 and TRBJ2-3; 12 bases agree with TRBD2. The CDR3 covers 14 residues. CDR1 and CDR2 (germline): MNHEY, SVGEGT. J lost 3 bases, V lost 5 bases, and 0 bases had no gene match. DNA for the CDR3: TGTGCCAGCAGTGGACTAGCGGGAACAGATACGCAGTATTTT. Its protein product is CASSGLAGTDTQYF.

The chain has TRBV29-1 and TRBJ1-1; D is ambiguous. This CDR3 is 13 amino acids long. CDR1 SQVTM and CDR2 ANQGSEA come from the germline V gene. Trimming pared 7 bases from V and 1 base from J, leaving 13 bases between. The CDR3 protein is CSATSTENTEAFF. CDR3 coding DNA: TGCAGCGCTACATCGACTGAGAACACTGAAGCTTTCTTT.

This chain connects TRBV11-3 to TRBJ2-1; D gene uncertain. The CDR3 covers 14 residues. Per germline, CDR1 SGHNT and CDR2 YENEEA. V lost 5 bases and J lost 5, with 13 bases in between. The CDR3 nucleotides are TGTGCCAGCAGCCACCCTAGGGTCAACAATGAGCAGTTCTTC. As protein: CASSHPRVNNEQFF.

This clonotype appeared a single time. The V call is TRBV29-1, the J call TRBJ2-5; D perhaps matches TRBD2 (6 bases). This CDR3 is 11 amino acids long. The germline gives CDR1 SQVTM, CDR2 ANQGSEA. V was trimmed by 5 bases and J by 5 bases, leaving 9 bases between them. The CDR3 nucleotides read TGCAGCGTTACTAGCCCGGAGACCCAGTACTTC. This gives the protein CSVTSPETQYF.

The J gene is TRBJ2-6, the V gene TRBV2; tentatively, D is TRBD2 (6 bases). The CDR3 sequence is 14 residues long. Per the germline V gene, CDR1 is SNHLY and CDR2 is FYNNEI. Trimming took 7 bases from V and 1 from J, leaving 8 bases between them. CDR3 in amino acids: CASKEGSGANVLTF. In nucleotides, the CDR3 is TGTGCCAGCAAGGAGGGGTCTGGGGCCAACGTCCTGACTTTC.

The rearrangement links TRBV4-3 to TRBJ2-7; tentatively, D is TRBD2 (5 bases). V was trimmed by 0 bases and J by 4 bases, leaving 16 bases between them. CDR1 and CDR2 (germline): LGHNA, YSLEER. The CDR3 totals 16 residues. The CDR3 here is CASSQEAYSLAYEQYF. CDR3 bases: TGCGCCAGCAGCCAAGAGGCTTACAGCCTAGCTTACGAGCAGTACTTC.

This chain connects TRBV6-2 or TRBV6-3 to TRBJ2-7, with D hard to call. Germline V gives CDR1 MNHEY, CDR2 SVGEGT. The CDR3 extends over 13 amino acids. The ends were cut back, 0 bases at V and 0 bases at J, with 3 bases in the middle. CDR3 nucleotides: TGTGCCAGCAGTTACTCCACCTCCTACGAGCAGTACTTC. Protein: CASSYSTSYEQYF.

DNA of the CDR3: TGTGCCAGCAGTGAAATGGCTAGCGGGTACGAGCAGTACTTC. Amino acid sequence: CASSEMASGYEQYF. V is TRBV2 and J is TRBJ2-7; TRBD2 aligns across 8 bases. Germline CDR1 is SNHLY and CDR2 is FYNNEI. The V gene end was trimmed by 2 bases and the J gene end by 4 bases; junction bases not matched to a gene: 4. The CDR3 sequence is 14 residues long.

The J gene is TRBJ1-1, the V gene TRBV29-1; D perhaps matches TRBD1 (5 bases). V lost 2 bases, J lost 6 bases, and 10 bases lay in between. The germline V gene has CDR1 SQVTM and CDR2 ANQGSEA. The CDR3 runs to 12 residues. The CDR3 nucleotides read TGCAGCGTTGAATCTGGGGCACCTGAAGCTTTCTTT. Amino acids: CSVESGAPEAFF.